These 32 T cell receptor beta chains originate from one sample sequenced in a study of blood T cell repertoires in COVID-19. TCRdb's table, derived via immunoSEQ multiplex PCR, lists solely in-frame clones and lacks some. The sample consists of approximately 200,000 clones, roughly 80% of them appearing once. Sequencing used PBMCs or T cells enriched from blood (not recorded which). The receptors originated from a woman aged 40 to 50 with acute COVID-19.

J is TRBJ1-5 and V is TRBV11-2; D ambiguous. This CDR3 region has 16 residues. Germline V lookup: CDR1 SGHAT, CDR2 FQNNGV. The V end lost 0 bases, the J end lost 5 bases, and 14 bases lay between the germline ends. The CDR3 DNA reads TGTGCCAGCAGCTTAGATGGTCGGGTAGTGGATCAGCCCCAGCATTTT. Its protein product is CASSLDGRVVDQPQHF. Looking up the rest from reference TRBV11-2 and TRBJ1-5 gives the full variable domain: EAGVAQSPRYKIIEKRQSVAFWCNPISGHATLYWYQQILGQGPKLLIQFQNNGVVDDSQLPKDRFSAERLKGVDSTLKIQPAKLEDSAVYLCASSLDGRVVDQPQHFGDGTRLSIL.

For this clone: The junction does not match germline at one end; this may be a read error. The DNA of the CDR3 is TGCGCCAGCAGCCAAGGGGTGATGGGCCAGATGGTTTTT. As protein: CASSQGVMGQMVF. The gene calls are TRBV4-1 and TRBJ1-4; D remains ambiguous. The CDR3 length is 13 residues. Germline lookup yields CDR1 MGHRA and CDR2 YSYEKL.

V and J are TRBV7-3 and TRBJ2-3; D is perhaps TRBD2 (5 bases). Trimming removed 1 base from V and 4 bases from J, with 12 bases in between. The germline gives CDR1 SGHTA, CDR2 FQGTGA. The CDR3 contains 15 residues. Here the CDR3 reads CASSLMSFGADTQYF. The CDR3 nucleotides are TGTGCCAGCAGCTTAATGAGTTTCGGGGCAGATACGCAGTATTTT.

This clone was seen a handful of times. V usage is TRBV25-1 and J usage is TRBJ1-1; D may be TRBD1 (5 bases). V lost 6 bases and J 2 bases, leaving 13 bases between the germline ends. The CDR3 totals 14 residues. In germline, CDR1 is MGHDK, CDR2 SYGVNS. CDR3 in amino acids: CASRETAFNTEAFF. CDR3 coding DNA: TGTGCCAGCAGGGAGACAGCCTTTAACACTGAAGCTTTCTTT.

V is TRBV27 and J is TRBJ2-7; possibly TRBD2 for D (5 bases). The V gene lost 2 bases and the J gene lost 6 bases, with 11 bases spanning the gap. The CDR3 loop spans 13 amino acids. The germline CDR1 and CDR2 sequences are MNHEY and SMNVEV (reference sequence). In DNA form, the CDR3 reads TGTGCCAGCAGTTTAGGCTCACGGGGCGAGCAGTACTTC. It codes for CASSLGSRGEQYF.

The sample holds many counts of this clone. The chain uses TRBV28 and TRBJ2-1, with TRBD2 matching over 11 bases. The junction had 6 bases not matched to a gene; V was cut back by 6 bases and J by 2 bases. The CDR3 has 16 residues. In germline, CDR1 is MDHEN, CDR2 SYDVKM. CDR3 loop: CASREGLAATYNEQFF. The CDR3 DNA is TGTGCCAGCAGGGAGGGACTAGCGGCTACCTACAATGAGCAGTTCTTC.

CDR3 nucleotide sequence: TGTGCCAGCAGTTCCCGGCAGGGGGTTTATGGCTACACCTTC. Protein sequence: CASSSRQGVYGYTF. The rearrangement joins TRBV28 to TRBJ1-2; 7 nucleotides line up with TRBD1. Losses at the gene ends were 4 bases for V and 5 bases for J; bases not matched to a gene: 7. The length of the CDR3 is 14 residues. Germline V lookup: CDR1 MDHEN, CDR2 SYDVKM.

The rearrangement joins TRBV10-3 to TRBJ1-1; weak D call: TRBD1 (6 bases). The CDR3 spans 14 residues. V lost 4 bases to trimming and J lost 2 bases, with 11 bases between them. The germline V gene encodes CDR1 ENHRY and CDR2 SYGVKD. The CDR3 here is CAISATGFNTEAFF. The CDR3 region has the DNA TGTGCCATCAGTGCTACAGGGTTTAACACTGAAGCTTTCTTT.

This sequence joins TRBV24-1 and TRBJ1-4; TRBD1 matches at 8 bases. The germline V gene has CDR1 KGHDR and CDR2 SFDVKD. Trimming took 4 bases from V and 7 from J; bases not matched to a gene: 7. CDR3 length: 15 amino acids. This chain's CDR3 is CATSDRGQGGEKLFF. CDR3 nucleotide sequence: TGTGCCACCAGTGACCGTGGACAGGGCGGTGAAAAACTGTTTTTT.

The chain uses TRBV10-3 and TRBJ1-1; D is ambiguous. This CDR3 comprises 14 residues. Germline V gene sequence: CDR1 ENHRY, CDR2 SYGVKD. The V gene lost 7 bases and the J gene lost 7 bases, with 19 bases spanning the gap. CDR3 bases: TGTGCCATCAAGACTACCGGGTCGTTAGATGAAGCTTTCTTT. Residues: CAIKTTGSLDEAFF.

This chain uses TRBV4-1 with TRBJ2-1; 13 bases are a match to TRBD2. The V and J ends lost 0 bases and 5 bases, in that order; junction bases with no gene match: 4. Germline V gives CDR1 MGHRA, CDR2 YSYEKL. CDR3 length: 17 residues. The CDR3 bases are TGCGCCAGCAGCCAAGATCCCGGACTAGCGGGAGACAATGAGCAGTTCTTC. Translation: CASSQDPGLAGDNEQFF.

In this sample, this clone turned up once. V is TRBV5-1 and J is TRBJ2-7; 9 bases agree with TRBD1. Germline values: CDR1 SGHRS, CDR2 YFSETQ. The length of the CDR3 is 16 residues. Trimming took 3 bases from V and 6 from J; bases not matched to a gene: 13. CDR3 DNA: TGCGCCAGCAGCTGGGGGTGGACAGGGGAGGGCCTCGAGCAGTACTTC. This codes for CASSWGWTGEGLEQYF. The full variable domain, in which reference TRBV5-1 and TRBJ2-7 provide the parts outside the CDR3, is KAGVTQTPRYLIKTRGQQVTLSCSPISGHRSVSWYQQTPGQGLQFLFEYFSETQRNKGNFPGRFSGRQFSNSRSEMNVSTLELGDSALYLCASSWGWTGEGLEQYFGPGTRLTVT.

J is TRBJ1-2 and V is TRBV4-3; D is perhaps TRBD1 (5 bases). Germline V gene lookup returns CDR1 LGHNA and CDR2 YSLEER. Trimming took 4 bases from V and 8 from J, leaving 20 bases between them. The CDR3 spans 15 residues. The CDR3 DNA is TGCGCCAGCAGCCCCCAGTTTCGTCGGGGGGAAGGCTACACCTTC. It encodes CASSPQFRRGEGYTF.

The J gene is TRBJ1-2, the V gene TRBV5-1, with TRBD1 identical over 7 bases. Germline-derived CDR1 and CDR2 are SGHRS and YFSETQ. V gave up 4 bases and J gave up 5 bases; unmatched junction bases: 2. The CDR3 is made up of 12 amino acids. The CDR3 bases are TGCGCCAGCAGCACGGGACAGTATGGCTACACCTTC. Protein sequence: CASSTGQYGYTF.

In its sample, this clone was seen once. The chain joins TRBV10-2 to TRBJ2-7, with a possible D match to TRBD2 (5 bases). The ends were cut back, 6 bases at V and 3 bases at J, with 12 bases in the middle. The CDR3 length is 13 residues. The germline gives CDR1 WSHSY, CDR2 SAAADI. CDR3 coding DNA: TGCGCCAGCAGCTCGGGGAGCTTCTACGAGCAGTACTTC. It encodes CASSSGSFYEQYF.

The rearrangement links TRBV5-1 to TRBJ2-5; 10 positions match TRBD2. The CDR3 sequence is 14 residues long. Trimming removed 6 bases from V and 6 bases from J; junction bases left unmatched: 8. The germline gives CDR1 SGHRS, CDR2 YFSETQ. In DNA, the CDR3 is TGCGCCAGCAAGGAGGCTAGCGGGGGAAAGACCCAGTACTTC. Its protein is CASKEASGGKTQYF.

The chain is built from TRBV5-1 and TRBJ2-7; D may be TRBD1 (5 bases). Germline V gene lookup returns CDR1 SGHRS and CDR2 YFSETQ. With 4 bases removed from V and 3 bases from J, the gap between germline ends came to 8 bases. The CDR3 totals 12 residues. CDR3 DNA: TGCGCCAGCAGCCAGGGAAGCTACGAGCAGTACTTC. This sequence encodes CASSQGSYEQYF.

The chain employs TRBV27 and TRBJ1-5, with D tentatively TRBD1 (5 bases). Germline V gene data show CDR1 as MNHEY and CDR2 as SMNVEV (reference sequence). The length of the CDR3 is 15 residues. The V and J ends lost 6 bases and 4 bases respectively, with 16 bases between them. The CDR3 region is CASRFRSQGNQPQHF. CDR3 bases: TGTGCCAGCAGATTTCGAAGCCAGGGAAATCAGCCCCAGCATTTT.

The V call is TRBV2, the J call TRBJ1-5; TRBD1 matches at 7 bases. Trimming at V came to 5 bases and at J to 3 bases, leaving 4 bases not matched to a gene. The CDR3 is 14 amino acids. Germline lookup yields CDR1 SNHLY and CDR2 FYNNEI. CDR3 sequence (DNA): TGTGCCAGCAGTCAACAGGGGAACAATCAGCCCCAGCATTTT. Protein: CASSQQGNNQPQHF. Variable domain in full (rest from reference TRBV2 and TRBJ1-5): EPEVTQTPSHQVTQMGQEVILRCVPISNHLYFYWYRQILGQKVEFLVSFYNNEISEKSEIFDDQFSVERPDGSNFTLKIRSTKLEDSAMYFCASSQQGNNQPQHFGDGTRLSIL.

This rearrangement joins TRBV9 to TRBJ2-1, with D maybe TRBD2 (6 bases). Deletions cut 3 bases from V and 6 bases from J, with 7 bases between. CDR3 size: 12 residues. CDR1 SGDLS and CDR2 YYNGEE come from the germline V gene. The chain's CDR3 is CASSASVNEQFF. CDR3 nucleotide sequence: TGTGCCAGCAGCGCTAGCGTCAATGAGCAGTTCTTC.

The chain combines TRBV5-8 with TRBJ1-6; D unresolved. The CDR3 extends over 12 amino acids. Germline values: CDR1 SGHTS, CDR2 YDEGEE. Trimming left V 2 bases short and J 6 bases short, with 3 bases between. The CDR3 is CASSFGNSPLHF. In DNA, the CDR3 is TGTGCCAGCAGCTTCGGTAATTCACCCCTCCACTTT.

This chain connects TRBV28 to TRBJ2-1, with D unresolved. Trimming removed 5 bases at V and 7 bases at J, with 9 bases between. Looked up from germline, CDR1 is MDHEN and CDR2 is SYDVKM. The CDR3 is made up of 12 amino acids. CDR3 region: CASSLLLNEQFF. For the CDR3, the DNA is TGTGCCAGCAGTCTCCTCCTAAATGAGCAGTTCTTC.

This clone was observed at least ten times. This rearrangement joins TRBV19 to TRBJ2-7; 10 bases align to TRBD1. Germline CDR1 and CDR2: LNHDA and SQIVND (reference sequence). The V segment lost 4 bases and the J segment 3 bases; nucleotides outside the gene matches: 6. CDR3 length equals 15 residues. CDR3 coding DNA: TGTGCCAGTAGTACTGGACAGGGGGTTGGCTACGAGCAGTACTTC. This codes for CASSTGQGVGYEQYF.

The gene calls are TRBV4-1 and TRBJ2-6; a possible D gene is TRBD2 (5 bases). The CDR3 sequence is 16 residues long. The V gene lost 1 base and the J gene lost 2 bases, with 9 bases spanning the gap. The germline gives CDR1 MGHRA, CDR2 YSYEKL. The CDR3, as DNA: TGCGCCAGCAGCCAAGTTGGAGGTACTGGGGCCAACGTCCTGACTTTC. It encodes CASSQVGGTGANVLTF.

The chain joins TRBV11-2 to TRBJ2-7, with D perhaps matching TRBD1 (6 bases). The CDR3 covers 13 residues. The germline CDR1 and CDR2 sequences are SGHAT and FQNNGV. Deletions cut 5 bases from V and 4 bases from J, with 12 bases between. CDR3 residues: CASSGETGYEQYF. The CDR3 DNA follows: TGTGCCAGCAGCGGAGAGACAGGTTACGAGCAGTACTTC.

V usage is TRBV5-4 and J usage is TRBJ2-2, with 15 nucleotides matching TRBD2. Per the germline V gene, CDR1 is SGHNT and CDR2 is YYREEE (reference sequence). The J segment lost 0 bases and the V segment lost 3 bases, leaving 3 bases of the junction unmatched. This CDR3 has 18 amino acids. Here the CDR3 DNA reads TGTGCCAGCAGCTCAGGACTAGCGGGAGGGCCGAACACCGGGGAGCTGTTTTTT. Amino acid sequence: CASSSGLAGGPNTGELFF. The whole variable domain, remainder taken from reference TRBV5-4 and TRBJ2-2, is ETGVTQSPTHLIKTRGQQVTLRCSSQSGHNTVSWYQQALGQGPQFIFQYYREEENGRGNFPPRFSGLQFPNYSSELNVNALELDDSALYLCASSSGLAGGPNTGELFFGEGSRLTVL.

J is TRBJ2-1 and V is TRBV7-3, with D possibly TRBD2 on 6 matching bases. V was pared by 2 bases and J by 9 bases, with 8 bases between. CDR1 and CDR2 (germline): SGHTA, FQGTGA. This CDR3 has 12 residues. The CDR3 DNA sequence: TGTGCCAGCAGCTTAGCGGGATCTGAGCAGTTCTTC. It yields the protein CASSLAGSEQFF.

The V call is TRBV5-8, the J call TRBJ2-2, with D perhaps matching TRBD2 (5 bases). The CDR3 length is 17 residues. V lost 0 bases and J 6 bases, leaving 18 bases between the germline ends. The germline gives CDR1 SGHTS, CDR2 YDEGEE. CDR3 region: CASSLERGIRDPGELFF. The CDR3 region has the DNA TGTGCCAGCAGCTTGGAGAGAGGGATAAGAGACCCCGGGGAGCTGTTTTTT.

In its sample, this clone was seen a few times. V is TRBV7-2 and J is TRBJ1-1, with 8 nucleotides matching TRBD1. This CDR3 region has 16 residues. CDR1 is SGHTA and CDR2 is FQGNSA in the germline V gene. V lost 3 bases and J lost 1; bases outside the gene matches: 7. The CDR3 sequence: CASSFQGAVSNTEAFF. The CDR3 DNA sequence: TGTGCCAGCAGCTTTCAGGGGGCGGTATCGAACACTGAAGCTTTCTTT.

This clone was counted a few times. This rearrangement joins TRBV11-2 to TRBJ2-2, with 16 positions matching TRBD2. The germline V gene encodes CDR1 SGHAT and CDR2 FQNNGV. This CDR3 has 17 residues. The V segment lost 5 bases and the J segment 6 bases; nucleotides outside the gene matches: 6. CDR3 loop: CASSPPGLAGGPGELFF. The CDR3 DNA sequence: TGTGCCAGCAGCCCACCGGGACTAGCGGGAGGGCCCGGGGAGCTGTTTTTT.

The chain employs TRBV27 and TRBJ2-1; D may be TRBD2 (5 bases). Looked up from germline, CDR1 is MNHEY and CDR2 is SMNVEV (reference sequence). Trimming took off 6 bases at V and 7 bases at J, with 19 bases between the two ends. This CDR3 comprises 15 residues. The CDR3 DNA follows: TGTGCCAGCAGCCACCCAGCGGTAGATGGGAATGAGCAGTTCTTC. Protein sequence: CASSHPAVDGNEQFF.

The sample holds a few counts of this clone. The chain joins TRBV5-1 to TRBJ2-3, with TRBD1 matching over 11 bases. CDR1 and CDR2 from the germline V gene are SGHRS and YFSETQ. Trimming took 4 bases from V and 2 from J; bases not matched to a gene: 6. This CDR3 spans 16 amino acids. CDR3 nucleotides: TGCGCCAGCAGCCCGGGGACAGGGGGGTACACAGATACGCAGTATTTT. Amino acid sequence: CASSPGTGGYTDTQYF.